This T cell receptor beta chain was recovered during a study of T cells in localized non-small cell lung cancer. The CDR3 has 12 residues. Trimming pared 8 bases from V and 2 bases from J, leaving 9 bases between. Germline V gene sequence: CDR1 MNHNS, CDR2 SASEGT. TCRdb's copy holds only in-frame clones and misses some; the assay was immunoSEQ multiplex PCR. The sample has 15,000 or so clones, over 75% seen once; the top ten hold roughly 29%. This clone was seen only once. The sequences come from peripheral blood, collected before any cancer treatment. V is TRBV6-1 and J is TRBJ1-2; no clear D gene. The receptor's source is a female donor of 60 years or more with stage III squamous cell lung carcinoma. CDR3 protein: CASALWNYGYTF. In nucleotides, the CDR3 is TGTGCCAGCGCCCTGTGGAACTATGGCTACACCTTC.